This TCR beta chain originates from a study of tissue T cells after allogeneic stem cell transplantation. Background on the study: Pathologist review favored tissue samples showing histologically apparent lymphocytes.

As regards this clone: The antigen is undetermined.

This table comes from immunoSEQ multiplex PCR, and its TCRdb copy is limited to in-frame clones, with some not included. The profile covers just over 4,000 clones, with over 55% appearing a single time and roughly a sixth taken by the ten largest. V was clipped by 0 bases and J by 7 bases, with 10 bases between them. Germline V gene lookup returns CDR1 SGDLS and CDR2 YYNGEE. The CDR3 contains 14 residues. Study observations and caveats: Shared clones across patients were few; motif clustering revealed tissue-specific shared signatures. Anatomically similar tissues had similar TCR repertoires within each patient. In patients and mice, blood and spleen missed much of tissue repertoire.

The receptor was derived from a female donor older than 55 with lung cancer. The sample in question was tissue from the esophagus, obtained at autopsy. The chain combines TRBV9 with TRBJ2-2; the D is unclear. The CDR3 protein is CASSVARSIGELFF. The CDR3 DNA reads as TGTGCCAGCAGCGTAGCTAGGAGTATCGGGGAGCTGTTTTTT. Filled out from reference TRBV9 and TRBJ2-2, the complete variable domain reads DSGVTQTPKHLITATGQRVTLRCSPRSGDLSVYWYQQSLDQGLQFLIQYYNGEERAKGNILERFSAQQFPDLHSELNLSSLELGDSALYFCASSVARSIGELFFGEGSRLTVL.